Listed here are 23 T cell receptor beta chains from one sample, sequenced in a study of cytomegalovirus exposure and HLA in healthy donors. The primer mix had 60 Vbeta and 13 Jbeta primers. TCRdb's copy holds only in-frame clones and misses some; the assay was immunoSEQ multiplex PCR. In the table there are under 200,000 clones, about three quarters of which are singletons. Sequencing was carried out using PBMCs. These receptors originate from a woman in her thirties or forties in good health and CMV-seronegative.

The genes are TRBV2 and TRBJ1-4, with 9 bases fitting TRBD1. CDR1 SNHLY and CDR2 FYNNEI come from the germline V gene. CDR3 length equals 17 residues. Trimming took 7 bases from V and 2 from J; bases not matched to a gene: 11. CDR3 DNA sequence: TGTGCCAGCAAACCGGGACAGGGATTAAGGACTAATGAAAAACTGTTTTTT. Protein: CASKPGQGLRTNEKLFF.

A few counts support this clone. CDR3 nucleotides: TGTGCCAGCAGTGATTCCGCAGGGTCCTACAATGAGCAGTTCTTC. Translated: CASSDSAGSYNEQFF. The J gene is TRBJ2-1, the V gene TRBV25-1; D may be TRBD1 (5 bases). The CDR3 spans 15 residues. V was clipped by 3 bases and J by 1 base, with 10 bases between them. Germline CDR1 is MGHDK and CDR2 is SYGVNS.

The DNA for the CDR3 is TGCGCCAGCGGTAAAGGACAGGGTTCGATATACGAGCAGTACTTC. Protein product: CASGKGQGSIYEQYF. The V call is TRBV5-1, the J call TRBJ2-7; 8 bases line up with TRBD1. The CDR3 has 15 amino acids. Per the germline V gene, CDR1 is SGHRS and CDR2 is YFSETQ. V was pared by 7 bases and J by 4 bases, with 13 bases of the junction left unmatched.

The sample holds one count of this clone. The J gene is TRBJ2-1, the V gene TRBV5-6; 13 bases are shared with TRBD2. The CDR3 spans 16 residues. The germline gives CDR1 SGHDT, CDR2 YYEEEE. V shed 2 bases, J shed 9 bases, and the junction held 8 bases outside the gene matches. This CDR3 reads CASSFRTSGGAFEQFF. DNA for the CDR3: TGTGCCAGCAGCTTTAGAACTAGCGGGGGGGCCTTTGAGCAGTTCTTC.

CDR3 DNA: TGTGCCAGCAGCTTAGGCGGGATCAACTATGGCTACACCTTC. This sequence encodes CASSLGGINYGYTF. This chain connects TRBV7-9 to TRBJ1-2, with unresolved D. The CDR3 spans 14 residues. Trimming shortened V by 1 base and J by 2 bases, and 8 bases separated the two germline ends. Germline-derived CDR1 and CDR2 are SEHNR and FQNEAQ (reference sequence).

The V and J genes are TRBV28 and TRBJ1-6; D not resolved. The CDR3 contains 14 residues. V was pared by 6 bases and J by 7 bases, with 13 bases between. Per the germline V gene, CDR1 is MDHEN and CDR2 is SYDVKM. The DNA for the CDR3 is TGTGCCAGCAGCACTGTTGGGAGCAATTCACCCCTCCACTTT. As protein: CASSTVGSNSPLHF. Looking up the rest from reference TRBV28 and TRBJ1-6 gives the full variable domain: DVKVTQSSRYLVKRTGEKVFLECVQDMDHENMFWYRQDPGLGLRLIYFSYDVKMKEKGDIPEGYSVSREKKERFSLILESASTNQTSMYLCASSTVGSNSPLHFGNGTRLTVT.

This chain uses TRBV7-9 with TRBJ1-3, with 7 bases aligning to TRBD1. CDR3 length: 14 residues. The V and J ends lost 4 bases and 11 bases, in that order; junction bases with no gene match: 11. The germline CDR1 and CDR2 sequences are SEHNR and FQNEAQ (reference sequence). The CDR3 sequence: CASSSGDRANAIYF. CDR3 bases: TGTGCCAGCAGCTCCGGCGACAGGGCCAACGCCATATATTTT.

V usage is TRBV27 and J usage is TRBJ1-1, with D perhaps TRBD1 (6 bases). This CDR3 region has 16 residues. Trimming took 0 bases from V and 11 from J, leaving 22 bases between them. Germline CDR1 MNHEY, CDR2 SMNVEV (reference sequence). Here the CDR3 reads CASSLSAVSMSRGAFF. Here the CDR3 DNA reads TGTGCCAGCAGTTTATCTGCAGTATCGATGTCTAGGGGGGCTTTCTTT.

The J gene is TRBJ2-2, the V gene TRBV29-1, with D perhaps matching TRBD2 (5 bases). With 2 bases removed from V and 5 bases from J, the gap between germline ends came to 12 bases. The CDR3 has 14 residues. CDR1 is SQVTM and CDR2 is ANQGSEA in the germline V gene. The CDR3 DNA is TGCAGCGTTGAATCCGGGGTCGGTACCGGGGAGCTGTTTTTT. Protein product: CSVESGVGTGELFF.

This clone appeared many times. The V call is TRBV19, the J call TRBJ1-1, with D maybe TRBD1 (6 bases). The V and J ends lost 3 bases and 2 bases respectively, with 13 bases between them. Germline-derived CDR1 and CDR2 are LNHDA and SQIVND (reference sequence). The CDR3 contains 15 residues. CDR3 in amino acids: CASSIQNRVNTEAFF. The DNA of the CDR3 is TGTGCCAGTAGTATCCAAAACAGGGTTAACACTGAAGCTTTCTTT.

V and J are TRBV10-3 and TRBJ2-5; 10 nucleotides align to TRBD2. The CDR3 is 12 amino acids. Germline trimming cut 10 bases from V and 5 bases from J; bases unmatched to any gene: 4. Germline V gene lookup returns CDR1 ENHRY and CDR2 SYGVKD. The CDR3 DNA follows: TGTGCCACCGCGACTAGCGGGGAGACCCAGTACTTC. Amino acid sequence: CATATSGETQYF.

The J gene is TRBJ1-5, the V gene TRBV15; perhaps TRBD1 as D (5 bases). This CDR3 is 15 amino acids long. Germline CDR1 and CDR2: LNHNV and YYDKDF (reference sequence). Trimming cost V 2 bases and J 4 bases, with 12 bases left between them. The CDR3 here is CATSRPPGPNQPQHF. CDR3 sequence (DNA): TGTGCCACCAGCAGACCCCCAGGGCCGAATCAGCCCCAGCATTTT.

The gene calls are TRBV2 and TRBJ1-2, with a possible D match to TRBD1 (6 bases). The CDR3 totals 15 residues. The V end was cut by 6 bases, the J end by 7 bases, with 21 bases between. Per germline, CDR1 SNHLY and CDR2 FYNNEI. Here the CDR3 DNA reads TGTGCCAGCAGCGGCTTGATAGGGGGGAGGGTTGGCTACACCTTC. This sequence encodes CASSGLIGGRVGYTF.

The V call is TRBV5-5, the J call TRBJ1-5; D not resolved. Germline CDR1 reads SGHKS; CDR2 reads YYEKEE (reference sequence). V dropped 0 bases and J dropped 9 bases, with 13 bases sitting between them. The CDR3 is 14 residues long. CDR3 nucleotides: TGTGCCAGCAGCTTGGGAGGCAGAGCTGGGCCCCAGCATTTT. As protein: CASSLGGRAGPQHF.

This clone was observed a few times. Other DNA sequences in this specimen translate into the identical CDR3. The chain carries TRBV5-1 and TRBJ2-4, with TRBD1 matching over 7 bases. The CDR3 extends over 15 amino acids. V lost 0 bases and J lost 0; bases outside the gene matches: 0. Germline values: CDR1 SGHRS, CDR2 YFSETQ. DNA for the CDR3: TGCGCCAGCAGCTTGGGGGACAGAGCCAAAAACATTCAGTACTTC. Its translation: CASSLGDRAKNIQYF.

The chain couples TRBV9 to TRBJ1-2; 10 bases line up with TRBD1. The germline CDR1 and CDR2 sequences are SGDLS and YYNGEE. V lost 4 bases and J lost 2; bases outside the gene matches: 2. The CDR3 spans 14 residues. The CDR3 sequence: CASSMGQGNYGYTF. DNA of the CDR3: TGTGCCAGCAGCATGGGACAGGGGAACTATGGCTACACCTTC. Using reference TRBV9 and TRBJ1-2 for the parts outside the CDR3, the full variable domain is DSGVTQTPKHLITATGQRVTLRCSPRSGDLSVYWYQQSLDQGLQFLIQYYNGEERAKGNILERFSAQQFPDLHSELNLSSLELGDSALYFCASSMGQGNYGYTFGSGTRLTVV.

The chain links TRBV7-9 to TRBJ1-5; possible D gene TRBD1, 6 bases. Germline loops: CDR1 SEHNR, CDR2 FQNEAQ (reference sequence). CDR3 length equals 18 residues. Trimming stripped 4 bases from V and 0 bases from J, with 19 bases between. The CDR3 sequence is CASSSTRTDEISNQPQHF. In nucleotides, the CDR3 is TGTGCCAGCAGCTCTACACGGACAGACGAAATTAGCAATCAGCCCCAGCATTTT.

Only a few counts were recorded for this clone. This chain connects TRBV2 to TRBJ1-3; D may be TRBD1 (5 bases). The CDR3 has 17 amino acids. Trimming shortened V by 2 bases and J by 4 bases, and 18 bases separated the two germline ends. CDR1 is SNHLY, CDR2 FYNNEI, per germline. The CDR3 DNA sequence: TGTGCCAGCAGTGAACGCGGGGGTAACTTTCCAGGAAACACCATATATTTT. As protein: CASSERGGNFPGNTIYF.

To note about this clone: Sequence at one end of the junction differs from germline and may be a read error. The chain recombines TRBV7-2 with TRBJ2-7; D may be TRBD2 (6 bases). CDR1 is SGHTA, CDR2 FQGNSA, per germline. CDR3 length: 11 amino acids. The CDR3 spells CASSLGDSRSF. The CDR3 DNA reads TGTGCCAGCAGCTTAGGGGACTCGAGGAGCTTC.

The J gene is TRBJ2-7, the V gene TRBV6-1; 8 bases fit TRBD1. The CDR3 extends over 14 amino acids. V shed 5 bases and J 3 bases; nucleotides not matched to a gene: 6. Per germline, CDR1 MNHNS and CDR2 SASEGT. The CDR3 DNA reads TGTGCCAGCAGTATAAGACAGGGGAACTACGAGCAGTACTTC. Translating it yields CASSIRQGNYEQYF.

The CDR3 loop reads CASSESKLHDSPLHF. The CDR3 bases are TGTGCCAGCAGTGAAAGTAAGCTGCATGATTCACCCCTCCACTTT. This chain uses TRBV6-1 with TRBJ1-6; D unclear. The V end was cut by 2 bases, the J end by 8 bases, with 13 bases between. There are 15 residues in the CDR3. The germline V gene encodes CDR1 MNHNS and CDR2 SASEGT.

The rearrangement links TRBV5-6 to TRBJ2-7; 9 bases line up with TRBD2. The CDR3 consists of 15 residues. V dropped 2 bases and J dropped 5; count of bases not matched to a gene: 8. Germline CDR1 reads SGHDT; CDR2 reads YYEEEE. The CDR3 is CASSFLSGGSHEQYF. In DNA form, the CDR3 reads TGTGCCAGCAGCTTTCTGAGCGGGGGGTCCCACGAGCAGTACTTC.

This chain uses TRBV5-4 with TRBJ2-5; TRBD1 is a possible D gene (6 bases). V was pared by 4 bases and J by 2 bases, with 15 bases between. Germline-derived CDR1 and CDR2 are SGHNT and YYREEE (reference sequence). This CDR3 spans 15 amino acids. CDR3 DNA sequence: TGTGCCAGCAGCCTGAGGACAGAAGGACAAGAGACCCAGTACTTC. Encoded protein: CASSLRTEGQETQYF. The full variable domain, completed using reference TRBV5-4 and TRBJ2-5, is ETGVTQSPTHLIKTRGQQVTLRCSSQSGHNTVSWYQQALGQGPQFIFQYYREEENGRGNFPPRFSGLQFPNYSSELNVNALELDDSALYLCASSLRTEGQETQYFGPGTRLLVL.